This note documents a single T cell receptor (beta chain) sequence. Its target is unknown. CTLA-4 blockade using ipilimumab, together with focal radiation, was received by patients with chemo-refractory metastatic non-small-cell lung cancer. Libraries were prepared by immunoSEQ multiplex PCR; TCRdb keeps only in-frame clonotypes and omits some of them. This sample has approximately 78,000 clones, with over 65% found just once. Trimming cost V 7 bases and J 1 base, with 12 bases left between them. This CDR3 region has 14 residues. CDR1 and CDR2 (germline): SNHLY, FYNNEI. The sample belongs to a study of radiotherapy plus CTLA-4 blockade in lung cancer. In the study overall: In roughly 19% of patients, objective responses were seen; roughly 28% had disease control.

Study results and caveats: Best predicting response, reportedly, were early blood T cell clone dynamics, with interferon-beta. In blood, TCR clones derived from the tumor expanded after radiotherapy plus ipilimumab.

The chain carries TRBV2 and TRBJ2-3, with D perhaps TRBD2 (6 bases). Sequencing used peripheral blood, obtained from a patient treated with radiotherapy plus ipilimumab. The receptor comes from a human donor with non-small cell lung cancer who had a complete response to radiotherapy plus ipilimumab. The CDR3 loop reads CASMRTGGTDTQYF. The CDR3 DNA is TGTGCCAGCATGAGGACGGGAGGCACAGATACGCAGTATTTT.